The T cell receptor (beta chain) under discussion was sequenced for a study of blood T cell repertoires in COVID-19. The CDR3 runs 16 residues. Germline CDR1 KGHDR, CDR2 SFDVKD. V shed 4 bases and J 2 bases; nucleotides not matched to a gene: 6. Authors' methods: Estimation of nucleated cell counts was performed using reference gene primer amplification. Sequenced by immunoSEQ multiplex PCR; TCRdb stores in-frame clones only, minus some. The D gene and trimming were derived from the DNA, and the V and J assignments and clone size from that table. Here the sample spans 120,000 or so clones, 88% being singletons.

Sequenced: peripheral blood. The TCR comes from a man aged 50 to 59 with acute or convalescent COVID-19. The chain carries TRBV24-1 and TRBJ2-3; TRBD2 matches at 9 bases. CDR3 bases: TGTGCCACCAGTGACCGACTAGCGGCCGACACAGATACGCAGTATTTT. It yields the protein CATSDRLAADTDTQYF.